The next 23 T cell receptor beta chains were all read from a single sample in a study of cytomegalovirus exposure and HLA in healthy donors. 13 Jbeta primers and 60 Vbeta primers were used for the PCR. Sequenced by immunoSEQ multiplex PCR; TCRdb stores in-frame clones only, minus some. The table records 140,000 to 150,000 clones, around 80% of them present only once. The specimen was PBMCs. These receptors all stem from a woman aged 55-69 years in good health and CMV-seropositive.

The sample holds one count of this clone. V and J are TRBV11-1 and TRBJ2-1, with D maybe TRBD1 (6 bases). The CDR3 consists of 16 residues. Trimming took off 5 bases at V and 0 bases at J, with 14 bases between the two ends. Germline CDR1 is SGHAT and CDR2 is FQDESV (reference sequence). CDR3 sequence: CASSRRTGSSYNEQFF. CDR3 coding DNA: TGTGCCAGCAGCCGCCGCACAGGGAGCTCCTACAATGAGCAGTTCTTC.

V gene TRBV30 combines with J gene TRBJ1-1; no clear D. Between the trimmed V and J ends, which lost 4 bases and 11 bases, there was a span of 17 bases. This CDR3 is built from 12 residues. In germline, CDR1 is GTSNPN, CDR2 SVGIG (reference sequence). CDR3 DNA sequence: TGTGCCTGGATGGGGAGCAAAAGGGAGGCTTTCTTT. This codes for CAWMGSKREAFF.

This clone was detected only once. This chain links TRBV27 with TRBJ2-1, with 14 bases fitting TRBD2. The germline gives CDR1 MNHEY, CDR2 SMNVEV (reference sequence). V trimming: 4 bases; J trimming: 5 bases; junction bases outside the gene matches: 13. The CDR3 is 19 amino acids. The CDR3, as DNA: TGTGCCAGCAGTTCTGAGGGACTAGCGGGAGACGGTATGAACAATGAGCAGTTCTTC. Its translation: CASSSEGLAGDGMNNEQFF.

The V call is TRBV5-6, the J call TRBJ1-5; D unclear. V lost 0 bases to trimming and J lost 0 bases, with 4 bases between them. CDR1 SGHDT and CDR2 YYEEEE come from the germline V gene. This CDR3 contains 14 residues. CDR3 sequence (DNA): TGTGCCAGCAGCTTGGGGCTTAGCAATCAGCCCCAGCATTTT. It yields the protein CASSLGLSNQPQHF.

The chain couples TRBV7-2 to TRBJ1-5; D is undetermined. The CDR3 consists of 15 residues. The germline gives CDR1 SGHTA, CDR2 FQGNSA. V shed 4 bases and J shed 2 bases, with 12 bases lying between them. This CDR3 reads CASSSSGSGNQPQHF. In DNA, the CDR3 is TGTGCCAGCAGCTCTTCGGGATCAGGCAATCAGCCCCAGCATTTT.

The chain recombines TRBV23-1 with TRBJ1-1; D unclear. TRBV23-1 is an ORF for which the function is uncertain. Between the trimmed V and J ends, which lost 9 bases and 7 bases, there was a span of 12 bases. The CDR3 consists of 11 residues. The CDR3 sequence is CARETRNEAFF. The DNA for the CDR3 is TGCGCCAGAGAGACAAGGAATGAAGCTTTCTTT.

The V call is TRBV7-9, the J call TRBJ2-5; the D gene is possibly TRBD1 (5 bases). Germline V gene data show CDR1 as SEHNR and CDR2 as FQNEAQ (reference sequence). The CDR3 runs 14 residues. Between the trimmed V and J ends, which lost 4 bases and 5 bases, there was a span of 14 bases. CDR3 sequence reads: CASSSGHSRETQYF. CDR3 nucleotides: TGTGCCAGCAGCTCTGGACACTCCCGGGAGACCCAGTACTTC.

This clone was detected once. This rearrangement joins TRBV5-1 to TRBJ2-7; possible D gene TRBD2, 5 bases. The V gene's germline CDR1 is SGHRS and CDR2 YFSETQ. The CDR3 sequence is 14 residues long. The V end lost 0 bases, the J end lost 0 bases, and 7 bases lay between the germline ends. The CDR3 DNA is TGCGCCAGCAGCTTGGACACTAGCTCCTACGAGCAGTACTTC. Translating gives CASSLDTSSYEQYF. Using reference TRBV5-1 and TRBJ2-7 for the parts outside the CDR3, the full variable domain is KAGVTQTPRYLIKTRGQQVTLSCSPISGHRSVSWYQQTPGQGLQFLFEYFSETQRNKGNFPGRFSGRQFSNSRSEMNVSTLELGDSALYLCASSLDTSSYEQYFGPGTRLTVT.

As for this clone: One end of the junction does not line up with germline, which may come from a read error. CDR3 in amino acids: CASSPWQGSRETQYF. The DNA of the CDR3 is TGTGCTAGCAGCCCCTGGCAGGGAAGTCGAGAGACCCAGTACTTC. The J gene is TRBJ2-5, the V gene TRBV7-7; D might be TRBD1 (5 bases). This CDR3 region has 15 residues. Germline V gene data show CDR1 as SSHAT and CDR2 as FNYEAQ (reference sequence).

The V call is TRBV28, the J call TRBJ1-2, with unresolved D. CDR3 size: 12 residues. Looked up from germline, CDR1 is MDHEN and CDR2 is SYDVKM. V dropped 2 bases and J dropped 3 bases, with 4 bases sitting between them. The CDR3, as DNA: TGTGCCAGCAGTTTACGAGACTATGGCTACACCTTC. Its translation is CASSLRDYGYTF.

On this clone itself: The sample carries other DNA sequences with the same CDR3. The chain links TRBV5-1 to TRBJ2-7, with D perhaps TRBD2 (6 bases). The CDR3 length is 14 residues. CDR1 is SGHRS and CDR2 is YFSETQ in the germline V gene. V was cut by 0 bases and J by 0 bases, with 7 bases left in between. The CDR3 nucleotides read TGCGCCAGCAGCTTGGTCGGGAGCTCCTACGAGCAGTACTTC. It translates to CASSLVGSSYEQYF.

The chain links TRBV4-3 to TRBJ2-7; D might be TRBD2 (7 bases). The CDR3 contains 15 residues. Germline V gives CDR1 LGHNA, CDR2 YSLEER. V was cut by 0 bases and J by 1 base, with 10 bases left in between. The DNA for the CDR3 is TGCGCCAGCAGCCAAGATCGGGGGGCTTCCTACGAGCAGTACTTC. This encodes CASSQDRGASYEQYF.

This sequence joins TRBV5-1 and TRBJ2-1; D gene uncertain. Germline V gives CDR1 SGHRS, CDR2 YFSETQ. V lost 0 bases and J lost 10, with 5 bases in between. The CDR3 extends over 11 amino acids. The CDR3 DNA reads TGCGCCAGCAGCTTGGACCGGGAGCAGTTCTTC. Translation gives CASSLDREQFF.

This rearrangement joins TRBV7-9 to TRBJ2-3; maybe TRBD1 (6 bases). The CDR3 totals 17 residues. The germline V and J ends were trimmed by 2 bases and 0 bases, with 15 bases remaining between them. Germline V gene sequence: CDR1 SEHNR, CDR2 FQNEAQ (reference sequence). For the CDR3, the DNA is TGTGCCAGCAGCTTAATGGGGGCCCCAGTTAGCACAGATACGCAGTATTTT. Translation gives CASSLMGAPVSTDTQYF.

J is TRBJ2-4 and V is TRBV28, with 8 bases fitting TRBD1. This CDR3 is 14 amino acids long. Losses at the gene ends were 7 bases for V and 4 bases for J; bases not matched to a gene: 6. Germline loops: CDR1 MDHEN, CDR2 SYDVKM. Here the CDR3 reads CASKPGGSKNIQYF. The CDR3 DNA sequence: TGTGCCAGCAAACCAGGGGGCTCAAAAAACATTCAGTACTTC.

V is TRBV28 and J is TRBJ2-1; 8 positions match TRBD2. CDR1 is MDHEN, CDR2 SYDVKM, per germline. The CDR3 contains 14 residues. The trim removed 4 bases at V and 9 bases at J, leaving 8 bases unmatched. The CDR3 nucleotides read TGTGCCAGCAGTTCTTGGACTAGCCTGAGTGAGCAGTTCTTC. This sequence encodes CASSSWTSLSEQFF.

V and J are TRBV18 and TRBJ2-1; TRBD2 matches at 12 bases. Germline trimming cut 2 bases from V and 9 bases from J; bases unmatched to any gene: 11. This CDR3 has 17 amino acids. In germline, CDR1 is KGHSH, CDR2 LQKENI. Here the CDR3 reads CASSPGLAGGPWGEQFF. CDR3 bases: TGTGCCAGCTCACCAGGGCTAGCGGGAGGGCCTTGGGGTGAGCAGTTCTTC.

J is TRBJ2-5 and V is TRBV5-4; TRBD2 matches 11 bases. Germline lookup yields CDR1 SGHNT and CDR2 YYREEE (reference sequence). The CDR3 is made up of 16 amino acids. V was pared by 4 bases and J by 5 bases, with 10 bases of the junction left unmatched. The CDR3 sequence is CASSTLAGGASETQYF. Here the CDR3 DNA reads TGTGCCAGCAGCACCTTAGCGGGAGGGGCCTCCGAGACCCAGTACTTC.

This clone was seen a single time. The rearrangement joins TRBV15 to TRBJ1-2; D not resolved. CDR1 LNHNV and CDR2 YYDKDF come from the germline V gene (reference sequence). The CDR3 consists of 14 residues. V was trimmed by 1 base and J by 7 bases, leaving 13 bases between them. The CDR3 protein is CATSRGRGSGGYTF. The CDR3 DNA reads TGTGCCACCAGCAGAGGAAGAGGGTCGGGTGGCTACACCTTC. The entire variable domain, with the rest obtained from reference TRBV15 and TRBJ1-2, is as follows: DAMVIQNPRYQVTQFGKPVTLSCSQTLNHNVMYWYQQKSSQAPKLLFHYYDKDFNNEADTPDNFQSRRPNTSFCFLDIRSPGLGDTAMYLCATSRGRGSGGYTFGSGTRLTVV.

The V gene is TRBV5-4, the J gene TRBJ2-3, with 8 bases lining up with TRBD1. J was trimmed by 2 bases and V by 2 bases; bases with no gene match: 4. In germline, CDR1 is SGHNT, CDR2 YYREEE (reference sequence). This CDR3 is built from 15 residues. The CDR3, as DNA: TGTGCCAGCAGCTTCTTGACAGGGGCCACAGATACGCAGTATTTT. Protein: CASSFLTGATDTQYF.

J is TRBJ1-1 and V is TRBV10-3; D unresolved. Germline CDR1 reads ENHRY; CDR2 reads SYGVKD. The V and J ends lost 5 bases and 1 base respectively, with 8 bases between them. The CDR3 extends over 13 amino acids. Here the CDR3 DNA reads TGTGCCATCAGTTACCGACAGAACACTGAAGCTTTCTTT. This gives the protein CAISYRQNTEAFF.

The chain employs TRBV19 and TRBJ2-3; maybe TRBD2 (5 bases). Trimming left V 6 bases short and J 2 bases short, with 12 bases between. Germline-derived CDR1 and CDR2 are LNHDA and SQIVND (reference sequence). CDR3 length equals 14 residues. The CDR3: CASSAISDTDTQYF. CDR3 coding DNA: TGTGCCAGTAGCGCCATTAGCGACACAGATACGCAGTATTTT.

V is TRBV5-1 and J is TRBJ1-1; TRBD1 matches 9 bases. CDR3 length: 18 residues. V dropped 1 base and J dropped 4; count of bases not matched to a gene: 14. CDR1 SGHRS and CDR2 YFSETQ come from the germline V gene. CDR3 sequence (DNA): TGCGCCAGCAGCTTGTTAATAGGAAGGGGACAGGGAGGCACTGAAGCTTTCTTT. This translates into CASSLLIGRGQGGTEAFF.